The clone carrying this T cell receptor (beta chain) was picked up one time. The data belong to a study of blood T cell repertoires in COVID-19. Germline CDR1 and CDR2: SGHRS and YFSETQ. The V and J ends lost 3 bases and 0 bases respectively, with 10 bases between them. The CDR3 totals 15 residues. The authors' processing: Reference gene primer amplification gave estimated nucleated cell counts. Produced via immunoSEQ multiplex PCR; TCRdb's table is partial and in-frame only. V and J calls plus clone size are reproduced from that table; the DNA served to infer D and trimming. The sample yields some 110,000 clones, approximately 86% seen once.

This clonotype originated in a man aged 40-50 years with acute or convalescent COVID-19. The chain has TRBV5-1 and TRBJ1-3; unclear D gene. What was sequenced was peripheral blood. CDR3 in amino acids: CASSSDITSGNTIYF. Written as DNA, the CDR3 is TGCGCCAGCAGCTCAGATATAACCTCTGGAAACACCATATATTTT.